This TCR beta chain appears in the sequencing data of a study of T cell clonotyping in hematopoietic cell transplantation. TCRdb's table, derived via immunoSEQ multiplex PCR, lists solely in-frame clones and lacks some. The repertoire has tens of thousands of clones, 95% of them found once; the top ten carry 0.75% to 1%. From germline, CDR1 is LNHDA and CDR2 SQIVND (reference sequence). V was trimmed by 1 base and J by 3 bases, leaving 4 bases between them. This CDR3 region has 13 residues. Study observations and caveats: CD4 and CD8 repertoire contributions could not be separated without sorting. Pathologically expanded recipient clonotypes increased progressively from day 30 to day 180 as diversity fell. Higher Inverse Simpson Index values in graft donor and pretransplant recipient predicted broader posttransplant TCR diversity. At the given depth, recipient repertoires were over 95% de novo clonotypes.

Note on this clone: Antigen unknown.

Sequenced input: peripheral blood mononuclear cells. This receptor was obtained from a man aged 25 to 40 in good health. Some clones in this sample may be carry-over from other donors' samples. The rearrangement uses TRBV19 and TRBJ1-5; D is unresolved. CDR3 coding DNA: TGTGCCAGTAGTATAGGTGCCAATCAGCCCCAGCATTTT. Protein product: CASSIGANQPQHF.